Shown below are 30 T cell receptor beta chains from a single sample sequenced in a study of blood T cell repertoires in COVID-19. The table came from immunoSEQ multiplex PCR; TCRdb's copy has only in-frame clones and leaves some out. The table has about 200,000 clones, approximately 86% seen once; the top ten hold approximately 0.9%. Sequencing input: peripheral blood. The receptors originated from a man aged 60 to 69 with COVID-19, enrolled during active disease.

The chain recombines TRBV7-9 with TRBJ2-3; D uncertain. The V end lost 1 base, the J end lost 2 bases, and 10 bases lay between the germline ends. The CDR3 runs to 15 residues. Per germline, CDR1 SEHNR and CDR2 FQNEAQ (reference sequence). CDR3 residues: CASSLGGGPTDTQYF. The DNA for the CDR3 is TGTGCCAGCAGCTTAGGAGGCGGTCCCACAGATACGCAGTATTTT.

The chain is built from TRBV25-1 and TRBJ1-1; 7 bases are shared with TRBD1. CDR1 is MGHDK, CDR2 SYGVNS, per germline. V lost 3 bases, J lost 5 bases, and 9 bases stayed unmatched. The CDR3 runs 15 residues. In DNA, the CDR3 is TGTGCCAGCAGTGATCCAGGGGGAAGGCGTACTGAAGCTTTCTTT. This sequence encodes CASSDPGGRRTEAFF. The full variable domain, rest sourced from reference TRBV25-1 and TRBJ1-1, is EADIYQTPRYLVIGTGKKITLECSQTMGHDKMYWYQQDPGMELHLIHYSYGVNSTEKGDLSSESTVSRIRTEHFPLTLESARPSHTSQYLCASSDPGGRRTEAFFGQGTRLTVV.

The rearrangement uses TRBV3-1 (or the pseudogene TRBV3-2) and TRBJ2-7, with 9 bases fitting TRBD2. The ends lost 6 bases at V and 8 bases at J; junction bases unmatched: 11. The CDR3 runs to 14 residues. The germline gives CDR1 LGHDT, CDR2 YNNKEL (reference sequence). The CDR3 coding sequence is TGTGCCAGCAGTCGGACTAGCGAAACCTTTAAGCAGTACTTC. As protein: CASSRTSETFKQYF.

CDR3 sequence: CAWIARDRGAYEQYF. The CDR3 bases are TGTGCCTGGATCGCCCGGGACAGGGGGGCCTACGAGCAGTACTTC. The chain is built from TRBV30 and TRBJ2-7; 11 bases are shared with TRBD1. V lost 4 bases, J lost 2 bases, and 7 bases stayed unmatched. Germline V CDR1 and CDR2: GTSNPN, SVGIG (reference sequence). CDR3 size: 15 residues.

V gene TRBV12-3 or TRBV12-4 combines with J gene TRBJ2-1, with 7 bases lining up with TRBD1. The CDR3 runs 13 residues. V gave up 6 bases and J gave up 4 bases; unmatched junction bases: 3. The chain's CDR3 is CASRDREYNEQFF. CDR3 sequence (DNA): TGTGCCAGCAGAGACAGGGAATACAATGAGCAGTTCTTC.

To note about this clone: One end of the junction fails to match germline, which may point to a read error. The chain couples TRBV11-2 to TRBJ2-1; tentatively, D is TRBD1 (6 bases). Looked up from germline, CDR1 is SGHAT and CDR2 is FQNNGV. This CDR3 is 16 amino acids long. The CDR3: CASSLGQSNAGNEQFF. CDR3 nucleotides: TGTGCCAGCAGTTTAGGACAGTCTAACGCTGGGAATGAGCAGTTCTTC.

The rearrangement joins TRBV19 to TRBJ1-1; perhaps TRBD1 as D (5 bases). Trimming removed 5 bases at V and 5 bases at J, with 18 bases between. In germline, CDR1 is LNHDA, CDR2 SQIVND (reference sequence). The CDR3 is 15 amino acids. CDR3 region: CASSPRGGVVTEAFF. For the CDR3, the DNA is TGTGCCAGTAGTCCTCGGGGAGGGGTGGTGACTGAAGCTTTCTTT.

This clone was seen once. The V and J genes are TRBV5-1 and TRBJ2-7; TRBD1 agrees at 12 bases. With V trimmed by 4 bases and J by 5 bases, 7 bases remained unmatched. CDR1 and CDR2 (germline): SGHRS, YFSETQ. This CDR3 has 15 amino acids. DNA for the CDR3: TGCGCCAGCAGCGGCGGGACAGGGGGCGCGGACGAGCAGTACTTC. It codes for CASSGGTGGADEQYF.

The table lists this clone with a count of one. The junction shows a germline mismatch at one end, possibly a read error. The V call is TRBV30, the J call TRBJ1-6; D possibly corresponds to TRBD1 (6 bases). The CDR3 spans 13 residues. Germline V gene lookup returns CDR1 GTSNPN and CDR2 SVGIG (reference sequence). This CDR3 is CAWRPGHNSPLHF. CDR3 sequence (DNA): TGTGCCTGGAGACCGGGACATAACTCACCCCTCCACTTT.

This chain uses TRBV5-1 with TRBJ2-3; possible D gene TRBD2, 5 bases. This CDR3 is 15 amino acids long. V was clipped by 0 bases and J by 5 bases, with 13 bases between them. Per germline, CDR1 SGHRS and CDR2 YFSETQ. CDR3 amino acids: CASSLARAGGDTQYF. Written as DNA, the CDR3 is TGCGCCAGCAGCTTGGCCCGAGCAGGAGGAGATACGCAGTATTTT.

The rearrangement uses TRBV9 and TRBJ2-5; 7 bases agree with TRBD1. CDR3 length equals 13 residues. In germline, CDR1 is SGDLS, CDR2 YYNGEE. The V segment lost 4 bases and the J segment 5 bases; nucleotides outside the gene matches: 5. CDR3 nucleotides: TGTGCCAGCAGCCAAGGGACAGAGGAGACCCAGTACTTC. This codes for CASSQGTEETQYF.

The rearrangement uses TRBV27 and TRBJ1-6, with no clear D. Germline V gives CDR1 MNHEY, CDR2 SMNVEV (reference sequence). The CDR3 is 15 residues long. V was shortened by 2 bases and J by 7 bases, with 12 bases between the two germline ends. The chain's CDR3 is CASSLIPGLNSPLHF. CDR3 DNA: TGTGCCAGCAGTTTAATCCCCGGACTGAATTCACCCCTCCACTTT.

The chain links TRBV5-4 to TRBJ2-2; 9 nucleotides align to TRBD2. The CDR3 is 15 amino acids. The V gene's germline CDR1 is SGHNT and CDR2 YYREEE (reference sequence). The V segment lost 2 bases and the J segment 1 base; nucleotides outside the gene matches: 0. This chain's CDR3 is CASSLAGGNTGELFF. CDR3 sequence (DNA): TGTGCCAGCAGCTTAGCGGGAGGGAACACCGGGGAGCTGTTTTTT.

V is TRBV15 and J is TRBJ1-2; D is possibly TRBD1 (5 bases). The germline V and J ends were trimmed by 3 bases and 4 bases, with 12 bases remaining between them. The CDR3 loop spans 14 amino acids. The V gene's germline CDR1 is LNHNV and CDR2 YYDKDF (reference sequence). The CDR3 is CATSSTGDIYGYTF. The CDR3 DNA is TGTGCCACCAGCAGCACGGGGGATATCTATGGCTACACCTTC.

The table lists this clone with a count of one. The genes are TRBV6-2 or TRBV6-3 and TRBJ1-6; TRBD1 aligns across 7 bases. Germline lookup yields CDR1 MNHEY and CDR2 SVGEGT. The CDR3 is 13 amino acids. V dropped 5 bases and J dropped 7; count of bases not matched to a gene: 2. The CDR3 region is CASSGTENSPLHF. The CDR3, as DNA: TGTGCCAGCAGTGGGACAGAAAATTCACCCCTCCACTTT.

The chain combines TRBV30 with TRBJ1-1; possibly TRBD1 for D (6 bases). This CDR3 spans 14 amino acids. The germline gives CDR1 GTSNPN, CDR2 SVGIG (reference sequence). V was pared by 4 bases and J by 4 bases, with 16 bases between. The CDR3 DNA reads TGTGCCTGGATCTTTGACAGGACCCCCACTGAAGCTTTCTTT. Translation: CAWIFDRTPTEAFF.

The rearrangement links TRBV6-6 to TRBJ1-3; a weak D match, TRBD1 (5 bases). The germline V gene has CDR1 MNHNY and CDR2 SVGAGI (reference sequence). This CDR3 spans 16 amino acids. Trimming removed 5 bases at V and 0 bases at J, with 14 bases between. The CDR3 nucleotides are TGTGCCAGCAGTCGAAGTGGGGGGTCCTCTGGAAACACCATATATTTT. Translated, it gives CASSRSGGSSGNTIYF.

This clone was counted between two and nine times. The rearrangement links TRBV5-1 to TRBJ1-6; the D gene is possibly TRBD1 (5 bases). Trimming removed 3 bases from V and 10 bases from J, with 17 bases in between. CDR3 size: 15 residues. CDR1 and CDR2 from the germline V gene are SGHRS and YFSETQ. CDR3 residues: CASSSTMGGGSPLHF. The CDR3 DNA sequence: TGCGCCAGCAGCTCGACTATGGGGGGGGGATCACCCCTCCACTTT.

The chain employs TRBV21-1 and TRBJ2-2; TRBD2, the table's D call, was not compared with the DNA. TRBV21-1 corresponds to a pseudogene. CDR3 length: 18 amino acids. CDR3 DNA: TGTGCCAGCAGCAAACTCGGACTAGCGGGATTCTACACCGGGGAGCTGTTTTTT. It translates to CASSKLGLAGFYTGELFF.

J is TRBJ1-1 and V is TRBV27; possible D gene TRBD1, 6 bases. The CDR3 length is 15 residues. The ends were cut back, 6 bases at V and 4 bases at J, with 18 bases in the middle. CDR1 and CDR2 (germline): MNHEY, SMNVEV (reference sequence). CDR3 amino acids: CASRGFGGAGTEAFF. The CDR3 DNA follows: TGTGCCAGCAGAGGCTTTGGGGGGGCGGGCACTGAAGCTTTCTTT.

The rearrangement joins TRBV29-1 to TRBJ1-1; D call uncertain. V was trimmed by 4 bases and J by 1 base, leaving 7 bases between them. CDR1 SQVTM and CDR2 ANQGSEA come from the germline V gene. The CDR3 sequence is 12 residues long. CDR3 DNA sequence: TGCAGCGTTGCCAGTCAGAACACTGAAGCTTTCTTT. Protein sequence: CSVASQNTEAFF.

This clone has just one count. The CDR3 loop reads CASSPRQSNQPQHF. The CDR3 DNA is TGTGCCAGCAGCCCCCGACAGAGCAATCAGCCCCAGCATTTT. V is TRBV21-1 and J is TRBJ1-5; the table calls TRBD1, which could not be checked here. TRBV21-1 is annotated as a pseudogene. The CDR3 runs to 14 residues.

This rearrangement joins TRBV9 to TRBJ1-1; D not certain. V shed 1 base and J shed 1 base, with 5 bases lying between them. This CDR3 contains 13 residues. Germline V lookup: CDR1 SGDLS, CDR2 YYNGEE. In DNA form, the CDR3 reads TGTGCCAGCAGCGTAATCTCGAACACTGAAGCTTTCTTT. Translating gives CASSVISNTEAFF.

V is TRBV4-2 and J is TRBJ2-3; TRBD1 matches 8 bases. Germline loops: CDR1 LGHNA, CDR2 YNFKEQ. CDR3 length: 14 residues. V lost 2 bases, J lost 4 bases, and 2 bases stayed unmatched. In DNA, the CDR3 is TGTGCCAGCAGCCAACCAGGGGGCGCAGATACGCAGTATTTT. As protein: CASSQPGGADTQYF.

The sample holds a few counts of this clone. The CDR3 reads CASGGDRVGTEAFF. For the CDR3, the DNA is TGTGCCAGCGGGGGAGACAGGGTTGGGACTGAAGCTTTCTTT. This chain connects TRBV19 to TRBJ1-1, with 7 bases lining up with TRBD1. Trimming took 9 bases from V and 5 from J; bases not matched to a gene: 12. Germline V gene sequence: CDR1 LNHDA, CDR2 SQIVND (reference sequence). This CDR3 is 14 amino acids long.

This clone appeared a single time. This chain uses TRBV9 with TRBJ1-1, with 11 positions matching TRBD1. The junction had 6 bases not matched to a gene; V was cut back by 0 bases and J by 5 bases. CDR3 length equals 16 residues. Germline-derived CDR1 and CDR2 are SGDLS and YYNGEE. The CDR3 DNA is TGTGCCAGCAGCGTAGACGCCGGGACAGGGGGAACTGAAGCTTTCTTT. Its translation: CASSVDAGTGGTEAFF.

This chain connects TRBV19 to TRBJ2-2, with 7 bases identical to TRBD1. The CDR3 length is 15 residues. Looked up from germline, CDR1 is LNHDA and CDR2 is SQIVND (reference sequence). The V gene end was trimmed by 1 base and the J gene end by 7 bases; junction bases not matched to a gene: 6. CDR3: CASSIGQGLVGELFF. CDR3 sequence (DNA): TGTGCCAGTAGTATAGGACAGGGCCTTGTCGGGGAGCTGTTTTTT.

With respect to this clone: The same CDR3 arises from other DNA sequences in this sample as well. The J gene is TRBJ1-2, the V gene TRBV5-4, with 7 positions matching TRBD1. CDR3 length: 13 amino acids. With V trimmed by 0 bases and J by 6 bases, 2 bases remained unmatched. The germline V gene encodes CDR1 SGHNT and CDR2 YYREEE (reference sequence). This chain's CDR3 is CASSLETGNGYTF. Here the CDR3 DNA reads TGTGCCAGCAGCTTGGAGACAGGGAATGGCTACACCTTC.

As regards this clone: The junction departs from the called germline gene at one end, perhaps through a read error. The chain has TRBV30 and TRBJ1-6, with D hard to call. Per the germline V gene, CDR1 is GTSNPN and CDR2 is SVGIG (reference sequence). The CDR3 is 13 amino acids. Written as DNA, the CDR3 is TGTGCCTGGAGTACGGCGGTTAATGCACCCCTCCACTTT. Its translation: CAWSTAVNAPLHF.

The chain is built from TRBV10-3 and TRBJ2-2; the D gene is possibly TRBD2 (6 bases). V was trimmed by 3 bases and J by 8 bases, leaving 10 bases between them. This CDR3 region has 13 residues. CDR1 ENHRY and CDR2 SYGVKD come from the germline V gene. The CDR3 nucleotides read TGTGCCATCAGTGACAAGGGGAGGGGGGAGCTGTTTTTT. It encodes CAISDKGRGELFF.